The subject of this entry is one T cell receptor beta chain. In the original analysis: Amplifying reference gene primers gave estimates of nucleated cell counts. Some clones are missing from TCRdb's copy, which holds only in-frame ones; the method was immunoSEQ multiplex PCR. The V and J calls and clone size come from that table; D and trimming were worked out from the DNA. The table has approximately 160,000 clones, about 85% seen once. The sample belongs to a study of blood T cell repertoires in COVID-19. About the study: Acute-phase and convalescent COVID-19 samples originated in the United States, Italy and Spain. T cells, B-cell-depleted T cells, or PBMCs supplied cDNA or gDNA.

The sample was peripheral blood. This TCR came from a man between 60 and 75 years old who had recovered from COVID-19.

CDR3: CASSLRGIEAFF. The DNA of the CDR3 is TGTGCCAGCAGCTTGAGAGGAATTGAAGCTTTCTTT. V usage is TRBV5-4 and J usage is TRBJ1-1; D remains unclear. V dropped 1 base and J dropped 7 bases, with 8 bases sitting between them. CDR3 length equals 12 residues. Germline loops: CDR1 SGHNT, CDR2 YYREEE (reference sequence).